These 11 T cell receptor beta chains share one sample of origin, sequenced in a study of shared clonotypes between healthy human individuals. Clones were read by immunoSEQ multiplex PCR, and TCRdb kept only the in-frame ones, dropping some. The table includes approximately 2.3 million clones, 85% to 95% detected once. Input material: naive CD4+ T cells from PBMCs. Subset: CD45RA+ positively selected. These receptors were obtained from a man aged 18 to 30 in good health. Some clones in this sample may be carry-over from other donors' samples.

The chain couples TRBV19 to TRBJ2-1; 8 bases are a match to TRBD2. The V gene end was trimmed by 6 bases and the J gene end by 2 bases; junction bases not matched to a gene: 9. The germline gives CDR1 LNHDA, CDR2 SQIVND (reference sequence). The CDR3 extends over 16 amino acids. CDR3 bases: TGTGCCAGTAGGGGCTTAAGCGGGGGCACCTACAATGAGCAGTTCTTC. It yields the protein CASRGLSGGTYNEQFF. Based on the CDR3 plus reference TRBV19 and TRBJ2-1, the full variable domain is DGGITQSPKYLFRKEGQNVTLSCEQNLNHDAMYWYRQDPGQGLRLIYYSQIVNDFQKGDIAEGYSVSREKKESFPLTVTSAQKNPTAFYLCASRGLSGGTYNEQFFGPGTRLTVL.

The rearrangement uses TRBV9 and TRBJ2-1; 9 nucleotides agree with TRBD2. CDR1 is SGDLS, CDR2 YYNGEE, per germline. The CDR3 runs to 16 residues. Germline trimming cut 0 bases from V and 7 bases from J; bases unmatched to any gene: 8. The CDR3 sequence: CASSVAISGSWNEQFF. The CDR3, as DNA: TGTGCCAGCAGCGTAGCTATTAGCGGGAGTTGGAATGAGCAGTTCTTC.

This CDR3 reads CASIRTGTSGRDEQFF. For the CDR3, the DNA is TGTGCCAGCATCCGAACCGGGACTAGCGGGAGGGATGAGCAGTTCTTC. This chain joins TRBV28 and TRBJ2-1; 16 bases agree with TRBD2. Per the germline V gene, CDR1 is MDHEN and CDR2 is SYDVKM. This CDR3 has 16 residues. The J segment lost 8 bases and the V segment lost 7 bases, leaving 8 bases of the junction unmatched.

The chain is built from TRBV7-8 and TRBJ2-3; TRBD1 aligns across 7 bases. Germline V gene sequence: CDR1 SGHVS, CDR2 FQNEAQ. Germline trimming cut 6 bases from V and 6 bases from J; bases unmatched to any gene: 15. CDR3 length: 16 residues. In DNA form, the CDR3 reads TGTGCCAGCAGTCAGGGGGTGTCAGCGATGGGGGATACGCAGTATTTT. This encodes CASSQGVSAMGDTQYF.

The CDR3 coding sequence is TGTGCCTGGACCGCAGGGCTAGCGGGCACAGATACGCAGTATTTT. Residues: CAWTAGLAGTDTQYF. The chain uses TRBV30 and TRBJ2-3; 7 nucleotides match TRBD2. The CDR3 contains 15 residues. Unmatched junction bases numbered 8, after V lost 4 bases and J lost 1 base. Germline CDR1 GTSNPN, CDR2 SVGIG (reference sequence).

The chain combines TRBV19 with TRBJ1-3, with D perhaps matching TRBD1 (6 bases). Germline CDR1 and CDR2: LNHDA and SQIVND (reference sequence). The ends were cut back, 11 bases at V and 0 bases at J, with 14 bases in the middle. The CDR3 is 14 residues long. The CDR3 DNA sequence: TGTGCCGCCACGGGGGGGCCCTCTGGAAACACCATATATTTT. Its translation: CAATGGPSGNTIYF.

The genes are TRBV27 and TRBJ2-7; D possibly uses TRBD1 or TRBD2 (6 bases each). The ends were cut back, 6 bases at V and 0 bases at J, with 15 bases in the middle. The CDR3 runs 15 residues. The germline V gene has CDR1 MNHEY and CDR2 SMNVEV (reference sequence). This chain's CDR3 is CASSSGGPLSYEQYF. CDR3 bases: TGTGCCAGCAGCTCCGGGGGCCCTCTCTCCTACGAGCAGTACTTC.

V is TRBV29-1 and J is TRBJ2-5; no firm D call. The CDR3 consists of 13 residues. V lost 7 bases, J lost 1 base, and 13 bases lay in between. The V gene's germline CDR1 is SQVTM and CDR2 ANQGSEA. The DNA for the CDR3 is TGCAGCGCCTCGGACCTGGCCCAAGAGACCCAGTACTTC. It translates to CSASDLAQETQYF.

The gene calls are TRBV5-1 and TRBJ2-5, with 8 bases aligning to TRBD1. CDR3 length: 13 amino acids. V lost 7 bases and J lost 0; bases outside the gene matches: 2. Germline V lookup: CDR1 SGHRS, CDR2 YFSETQ. In DNA form, the CDR3 reads TGCGCCAGCCGGACAGGGTACCAAGAGACCCAGTACTTC. Amino acids: CASRTGYQETQYF.

In its sample, this clone was seen once. In nucleotides, the CDR3 is TGCGCCAGCAGCTTGGAGGGGACCAACTCTGGAAACACCATATATTTT. It specifies CASSLEGTNSGNTIYF. V is TRBV5-1 and J is TRBJ1-3, with a possible D match to TRBD1 (5 bases). CDR3 length: 16 amino acids. Trimming took 0 bases from V and 0 from J, leaving 10 bases between them. The germline V gene has CDR1 SGHRS and CDR2 YFSETQ. The full variable domain, with the rest looked up from reference TRBV5-1 and TRBJ1-3, is KAGVTQTPRYLIKTRGQQVTLSCSPISGHRSVSWYQQTPGQGLQFLFEYFSETQRNKGNFPGRFSGRQFSNSRSEMNVSTLELGDSALYLCASSLEGTNSGNTIYFGEGSWLTVV.

For the CDR3, the DNA is TGTGCCAGCAGCGTAACTATAGCGGGAGGCTCAAGGGATGAGCAGTTCTTC. This gives the protein CASSVTIAGGSRDEQFF. The J gene is TRBJ2-1, the V gene TRBV5-6; 10 positions match TRBD2. The CDR3 has 17 amino acids. With V trimmed by 4 bases and J by 8 bases, 15 bases remained unmatched. The germline V gene has CDR1 SGHDT and CDR2 YYEEEE.